Each of the 7 T cell receptor beta chains below was sequenced from the same sample in a study of T cells in Graves' hyperthyroidism and ophthalmopathy. The CDR3 regions of TCR beta were amplified from RNA transcripts. The HTBI primer set was used in a first-round RT-PCR of the TCR CDR3. TCRdb recomputed calls from the multiplex PCR reads with MiXCR, one row per CDR3 protein. Of roughly 580,000 distinct CDR3 sequences in the sample, around 42% were seen once. The sequenced material came from peripheral blood or thyroid tissue (not recorded which). These receptors were taken from a woman between 18 and 29 years old with Graves' hyperthyroidism.

V is TRBV4-1 and J is TRBJ2-5; D might be TRBD1 (6 bases). Germline V gene data show CDR1 as MGHRA and CDR2 as YSYEKL. There are 14 residues in the CDR3. The V end was cut by 5 bases, the J end by 1 base, with 11 bases between. The CDR3 loop reads CASSVTGLQETQYF. In nucleotides, the CDR3 is TGCGCCAGCAGCGTAACAGGGCTCCAAGAGACCCAGTACTTC.

The chain recombines TRBV11-2 with TRBJ2-2; 10 positions agree with TRBD2. The trim removed 4 bases at V and 9 bases at J, leaving 11 bases unmatched. Germline values: CDR1 SGHAT, CDR2 FQNNGV. There are 16 residues in the CDR3. CDR3 amino acids: CASSYLAGVPARELFF. DNA of the CDR3: TGTGCCAGCAGCTATCTAGCGGGAGTACCCGCCAGGGAGCTGTTTTTT.

This clonotype was picked up a small number of times. V gene TRBV6-5 combines with J gene TRBJ1-5; possibly TRBD1 for D (6 bases). This CDR3 is 15 amino acids long. Germline assignment: CDR1 MNHEY and CDR2 SVGAGI. V gave up 0 bases and J gave up 5 bases, with 11 bases separating them. CDR3: CASSYSAGADQPQHF. The CDR3 nucleotides read TGTGCCAGCAGTTACTCCGCGGGGGCTGATCAGCCCCAGCATTTT.

This clonotype was seen a handful of times. The V gene is TRBV7-2, the J gene TRBJ1-2; D unclear. The V end was cut by 5 bases, the J end by 4 bases, with 14 bases between. Germline CDR1 is SGHTA and CDR2 is FQGNSA. This CDR3 is 14 amino acids long. The CDR3 sequence: CASSAYGVGYGYTF. The DNA of the CDR3 is TGTGCCAGCAGCGCATATGGGGTCGGCTATGGCTACACCTTC.

The rearrangement joins TRBV7-6 to TRBJ1-4; D remains unclear. Looked up from germline, CDR1 is SGHVS and CDR2 is FNYEAQ. The CDR3 spans 15 residues. V was trimmed by 1 base and J by 3 bases, leaving 9 bases between them. The CDR3 sequence is CASSLGMPPNEKLFF. The CDR3 bases are TGTGCCAGCAGCTTAGGGATGCCCCCTAATGAAAAACTGTTTTTT.

The rearrangement joins TRBV9 to TRBJ2-2; no clear D gene. V lost 5 bases and J 0 bases, leaving 8 bases between the germline ends. Germline loops: CDR1 SGDLS, CDR2 YYNGEE. The CDR3 has 14 amino acids. CDR3 DNA: TGTGCCAGCAGTAAAACTTCGAACACCGGGGAGCTGTTTTTT. Encoded protein: CASSKTSNTGELFF.

This clonotype was counted many times. This chain connects TRBV24-1 to TRBJ2-5; TRBD2 matches 7 bases. CDR1 and CDR2 from the germline V gene are KGHDR and SFDVKD. CDR3 size: 12 residues. J was trimmed by 9 bases and V by 2 bases; bases with no gene match: 2. CDR3: CATSDYRGAQYF. The CDR3 DNA is TGTGCCACCAGTGATTATCGGGGGGCCCAGTACTTC.